Below, 6 T cell receptor beta chains from the same sample are listed, as sequenced in a study of Ad26.COV2.S vaccination and SARS-CoV-2 variants (dated by TCRdb to the early 2020s). The receptor library was made with the immunoSEQ multiplex PCR assay. This is the immuneACCESS table as TCRdb keeps it, with only in-frame sequences that have V and J called. A part of the clones is gone; compared with another copy, unresolved V genes explain less than half, and the rest is unexplained. Here the sample has over 300,000 clones; around four fifths occur a single time. Of the sample, approximately 7.8% falls within the top ten clones. The sample's treatment or condition, from its label and the paper: around 19 received Ad26.COV2.S at low or high dose, single or two shots; several received placebo; per-sample allocation not given. For vaccine and placebo recipients, the sequenced repertoires came from samples collected on day 63 after the first injection.

The sequenced sample was peripheral blood, obtained in a trial of Ad26.COV2.S vaccine versus placebo. These receptors were collected from a person between 18 and 65 years old who received the Ad26.COV2.S COVID-19 vaccine or a placebo.

V gene TRBV2 combines with J gene TRBJ2-2; D is ambiguous. Germline-derived CDR1 and CDR2 are SNHLY and FYNNEI. The CDR3 is made up of 13 amino acids. The V and J ends lost 6 bases and 1 base respectively, with 6 bases between them. As DNA, the CDR3 is TGTGCCAGCAGACGAGAGAACACCGGGGAGCTGTTTTTT. It translates to CASRRENTGELFF.

The chain recombines TRBV5-4 with TRBJ2-7; D may be TRBD2 (5 bases). CDR3 length: 13 amino acids. Trimming pared 7 bases from V and 5 bases from J, leaving 16 bases between. Germline V gene lookup returns CDR1 SGHNT and CDR2 YYREEE (reference sequence). The CDR3 loop is CASRVSGVNEQYF. The CDR3, as DNA: TGTGCCAGCCGGGTCTCCGGGGTGAACGAGCAGTACTTC.

The chain has TRBV27 and TRBJ2-3, with TRBD2 matching 7 bases. The CDR3 is 15 amino acids. The V gene's germline CDR1 is MNHEY and CDR2 SMNVEV (reference sequence). V gave up 6 bases and J gave up 2 bases; unmatched junction bases: 8. CDR3: CASSPVGGVTDTQYF. The CDR3 DNA reads as TGTGCCAGCAGCCCGGTGGGGGGGGTCACAGATACGCAGTATTTT.

The chain carries TRBV15 and TRBJ1-1, with TRBD1 as a possible D gene (6 bases). V was shortened by 8 bases and J by 1 base, with 14 bases between the two germline ends. The CDR3 is 14 residues long. Germline assignment: CDR1 LNHNV and CDR2 YYDKDF (reference sequence). Here the CDR3 reads CATAEGGANTEAFF. Here the CDR3 DNA reads TGTGCCACCGCGGAGGGGGGAGCGAACACTGAAGCTTTCTTT.

The CDR3 is CATGLAADYEQYF. The CDR3 bases are TGTGCCACCGGACTAGCGGCCGACTACGAGCAGTACTTC. The rearrangement uses TRBV19 and TRBJ2-7; 10 nucleotides match TRBD2. The V gene's germline CDR1 is LNHDA and CDR2 SQIVND (reference sequence). Trimming removed 10 bases from V and 3 bases from J; junction bases left unmatched: 6. The CDR3 spans 13 residues.

As DNA, the CDR3 is TGTGCCAGCAGCTTCGGGACAGGGGTCCACGAGCAGTACTTC. Protein sequence: CASSFGTGVHEQYF. V gene TRBV11-2 combines with J gene TRBJ2-7, with 10 bases matching TRBD1. The CDR3 sequence is 14 residues long. J was trimmed by 5 bases and V by 3 bases; bases with no gene match: 4. Per germline, CDR1 SGHAT and CDR2 FQNNGV.